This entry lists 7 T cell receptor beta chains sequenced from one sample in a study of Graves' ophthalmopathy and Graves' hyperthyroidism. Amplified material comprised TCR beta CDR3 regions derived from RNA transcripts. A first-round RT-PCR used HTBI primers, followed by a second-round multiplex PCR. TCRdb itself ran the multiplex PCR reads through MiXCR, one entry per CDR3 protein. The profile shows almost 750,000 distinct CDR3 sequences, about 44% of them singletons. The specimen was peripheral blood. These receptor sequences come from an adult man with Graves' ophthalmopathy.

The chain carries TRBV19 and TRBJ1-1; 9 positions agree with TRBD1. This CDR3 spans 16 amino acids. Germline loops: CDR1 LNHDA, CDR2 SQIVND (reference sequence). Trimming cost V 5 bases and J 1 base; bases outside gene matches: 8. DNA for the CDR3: TGTGCCAGTAGTTCCAACAGGGGGCCCAAGAACACTGAAGCTTTCTTT. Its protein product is CASSSNRGPKNTEAFF. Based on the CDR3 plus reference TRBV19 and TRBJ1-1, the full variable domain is DGGITQSPKYLFRKEGQNVTLSCEQNLNHDAMYWYRQDPGQGLRLIYYSQIVNDFQKGDIAEGYSVSREKKESFPLTVTSAQKNPTAFYLCASSSNRGPKNTEAFFGQGTRLTVV.

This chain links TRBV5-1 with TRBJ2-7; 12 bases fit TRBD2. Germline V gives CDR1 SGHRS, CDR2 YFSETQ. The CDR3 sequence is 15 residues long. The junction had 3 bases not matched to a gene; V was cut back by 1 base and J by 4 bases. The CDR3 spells CASSLLAGGRYEQYF. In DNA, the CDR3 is TGCGCCAGCAGCTTGCTAGCGGGAGGGCGTTACGAGCAGTACTTC.

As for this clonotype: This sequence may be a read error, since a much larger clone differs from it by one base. The CDR3 DNA sequence: TGTGCCAGCAGCGTGAGTGAGGACGCCCCCTACGAGCAGTACTTC. Translated, it gives CASSVSEDAPYEQYF. V is TRBV9 and J is TRBJ2-7; D is unresolved. The CDR3 is 15 residues long. Germline lookup yields CDR1 SGDLS and CDR2 YYNGEE. Trimming took off 2 bases at V and 2 bases at J, with 14 bases between the two ends.

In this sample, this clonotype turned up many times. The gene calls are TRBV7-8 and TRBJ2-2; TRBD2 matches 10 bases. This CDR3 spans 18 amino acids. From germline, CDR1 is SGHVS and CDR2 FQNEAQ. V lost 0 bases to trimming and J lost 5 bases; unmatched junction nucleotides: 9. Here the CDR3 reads CASSLAYQGSGGTGELFF. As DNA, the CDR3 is TGTGCCAGCAGCTTAGCGTACCAGGGTAGCGGGGGGACCGGGGAGCTGTTTTTT.

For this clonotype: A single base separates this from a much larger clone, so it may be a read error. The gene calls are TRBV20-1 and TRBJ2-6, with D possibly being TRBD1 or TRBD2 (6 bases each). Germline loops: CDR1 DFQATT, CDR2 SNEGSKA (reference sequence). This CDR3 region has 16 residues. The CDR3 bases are TGCGGTGCTAGATCGCTAGGGGGGCGCGGGGCCAACGTCCTGACTTTC. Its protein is CGARSLGGRGANVLTF.

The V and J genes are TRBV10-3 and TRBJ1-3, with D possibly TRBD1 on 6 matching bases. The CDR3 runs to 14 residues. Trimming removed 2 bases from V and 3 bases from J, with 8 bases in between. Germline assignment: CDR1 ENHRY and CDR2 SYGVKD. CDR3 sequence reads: CAISENRDGNTIYF. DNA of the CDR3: TGTGCCATCAGTGAGAACAGGGATGGAAACACCATATATTTT.

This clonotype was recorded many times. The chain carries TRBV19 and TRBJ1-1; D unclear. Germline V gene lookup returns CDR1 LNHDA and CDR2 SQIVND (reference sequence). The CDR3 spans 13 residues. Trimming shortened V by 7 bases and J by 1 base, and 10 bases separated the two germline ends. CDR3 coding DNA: TGTGCCAGTATAGGTCGGCGGAACACTGAAGCTTTCTTT. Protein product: CASIGRRNTEAFF.